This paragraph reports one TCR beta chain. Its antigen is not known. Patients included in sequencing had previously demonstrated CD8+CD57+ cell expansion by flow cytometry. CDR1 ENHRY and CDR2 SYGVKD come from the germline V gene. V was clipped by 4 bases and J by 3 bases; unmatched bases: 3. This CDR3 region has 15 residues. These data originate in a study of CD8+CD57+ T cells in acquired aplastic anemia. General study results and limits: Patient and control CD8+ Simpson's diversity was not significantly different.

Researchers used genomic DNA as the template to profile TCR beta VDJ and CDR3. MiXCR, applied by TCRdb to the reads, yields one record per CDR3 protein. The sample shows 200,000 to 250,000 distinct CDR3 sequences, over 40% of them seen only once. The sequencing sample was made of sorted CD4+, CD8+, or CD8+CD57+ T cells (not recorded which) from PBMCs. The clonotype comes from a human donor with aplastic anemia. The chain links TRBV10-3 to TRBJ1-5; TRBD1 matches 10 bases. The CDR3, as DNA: TGTGCCATCAGTGGCGGGACAGGGGACAATCAGCCCCAGCATTTT. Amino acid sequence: CAISGGTGDNQPQHF.